Listed below are T cell receptor beta chains from one sample, sequenced in a study of blood T cell repertoires in COVID-19. Here immunoSEQ multiplex PCR was the method, and the copy in TCRdb shows in-frame clones only, minus some. The profile shows roughly 39,000 clones, 75% to 90% of them singletons. What was sequenced was peripheral blood. The receptors come from a woman in her 70s with acute or convalescent COVID-19. The CDR3 runs from the conserved cysteine through the conserved F or W. The D gene is left open where the match is weak. The size of a clone is reported for some rows only, either as once, few or many, or as a class for expanded clones.

>TRBV19|TRBJ2-5|TRBD2|NA
TGTGCCAGTAGTATAGGTAGCGGGAGCCACCAAGAGACCCAGTACTTC
CASSIGSGSHQETQYF
>TRBV7-2|TRBJ2-4|TRBD1|NA
TGTGCCAGCAGCTTCGAACGGACAGGCCAAAACATTCAGTACTTC
CASSFERTGQNIQYF
>TRBV20-1|TRBJ1-5|NA|few
TGCAGTGCTAGTCCCGAAGGGGATCAGCCCCAGCATTTT
CSASPEGDQPQHF
>TRBV7-6|TRBJ2-1|TRBD2|NA
TGTGCCAGCAGCCCAGTTTCGGCGGGAGGTTCCTACAATGAGCAGTTCTTC
CASSPVSAGGSYNEQFF
>TRBV7-2|TRBJ2-3|NA|NA
TGTGCCAGCAGCATACAGGGTCGGGGCACAGATACGCAGTATTTT
CASSIQGRGTDTQYF
>TRBV7-2|TRBJ1-5|NA|few
TGTGCCAGCAGCTTAATGGACGGGATCCGTCAGCCCCAGCATTTT
CASSLMDGIRQPQHF
>TRBV20-1|TRBJ2-5|NA|few
TGCAGTGCTAGTCAGGGTGGTGGGGTGATCGAGACCCAGTACTTC
CSASQGGGVIETQYF
>TRBV9|TRBJ2-1|NA|NA
TGTGCCAGCAGCGTAGGATACAGATCCTACAATGAGCAGTTCTTC
CASSVGYRSYNEQFF
>TRBV4-3|TRBJ1-6|NA|NA
TGCGCCAGCAGCCAAGACCCAGGGTATTCACCCCTCCACTTT
CASSQDPGYSPLHF
>TRBV6-5|TRBJ2-3|NA|NA
TGTGCCAGCCTTCAAAGGAGAATCGGCACAGATACGCAGTATTTT
CASLQRRIGTDTQYF
>TRBV11-3|TRBJ1-6|TRBD1|NA
TGTGCCAGCAGCTTCTCAGGGGGCGATTCACCCCTCCACTTT
CASSFSGGDSPLHF
>TRBV4-3|TRBJ2-3|TRBD1|NA
TGCGCCAGCAGCCTAGGGACAGAGCGCACAGATACGCAGTATTTT
CASSLGTERTDTQYF
>TRBV28|TRBJ1-5|NA|NA
TGTGCCAGCACGACGCCGGCGGAGGATTCCCAGCATTTT
CASTTPAEDSQHF
>TRBV2|TRBJ2-6|TRBD1|NA
TGTGCCAGCAGTGGGGACAGTACTTGGCAATCCGGGGCCAACGTCCTGACTTTC
CASSGDSTWQSGANVLTF
>TRBV4-3|TRBJ1-2|TRBD1|NA
TGCGCCAGCAGCCGGGAGGGACAGGGAAATGGCTACACCTTC
CASSREGQGNGYTF
>TRBV19|TRBJ2-6|NA|NA
TGTGCCAGTATCGGGGTGGTCCGATCAGGGGCCAACGTCCTGACTTTC
CASIGVVRSGANVLTF
>TRBV10-1|TRBJ1-1|NA|NA
TGCGCCAGCAGTGAGTCGGGCAACACTGAAGCTTTCTTT
CASSESGNTEAFF
>TRBV28|TRBJ2-5|NA|NA
TGTGCCAGCAGTTTGCAGGGATTTCAGGACGAGGAGACCCAGTACTTC
CASSLQGFQDEETQYF
>TRBV6-1|TRBJ1-2|NA|once
TGTGCCAGCAGTGAGACAGTCGTCTATGGCTACACCTTC
CASSETVVYGYTF
>TRBV7-2|TRBJ1-4|TRBD1|NA
TGTGCCAGCAGCTTATTCGCCGGACAGGTTGAAAAACTGTTTTTT
CASSLFAGQVEKLFF